The sequence of this T cell receptor (beta chain) was determined in a study of OX40 agonist ivuxolimab in advanced cancers. Whole-study context: In three patients, partial responses were observed, one with hepatocellular carcinoma and two with cutaneous melanoma.

Regarding this clone: Its specificity is unknown.

Produced via immunoSEQ multiplex PCR; TCRdb's table is partial and in-frame only. This table has around 68,000 clones, about 85% appearing once. Study-level findings and limits: Relative to CD4+, CD8+ T cells held more expanded clones on average. No determination was made of the antigen specificity of the expanded peripheral T cells.

The input for sequencing was CD4+ or CD8+ T cells sorted from blood, taken in a trial of the OX40 agonist ivuxolimab. The source is an adult with an advanced solid tumor such as melanoma, head and neck, liver or kidney cancer.

CDR3 sequence: CASTRAGGLTDTQYF. CDR3 nucleotides: TGTGCCAGCACCCGGGCGGGGGGGCTGACAGATACGCAGTATTTT. V is TRBV28 and J is TRBJ2-3; 9 nucleotides match TRBD2. The CDR3 is 15 amino acids. CDR1 MDHEN and CDR2 SYDVKM come from the germline V gene. V lost 7 bases and J lost 3; bases outside the gene matches: 8.